This T cell receptor beta chain comes out of a study of T cells expressing NK-cell markers. Study results and limitations: Of the CD8+ T cell pool in roughly six donors, roughly 1.0-8% was accounted for by dominant NKG2C+ clonotypes. Evidence did not settle whether expanded NKG2C+ T cell clones targeted HCMV.

In the case of this clonotype: The antigen remains undetermined.

cDNA encoding TCR beta was synthesized via 5'RACE template switching incorporating UMIs. TCRdb re-called the 5' RACE reads and gives one entry per CDR3 protein, without DNA. This table holds a few hundred thousand distinct CDR3 sequences. The CDR3 has 17 amino acids. The germline gives CDR1 MNHNS, CDR2 SASEGT. The receptor was derived from a man aged 18-75 years in good health. This chain links TRBV6-1 with TRBJ2-1; absent DNA, TCRdb's TRBD1 call cannot be checked. The sequencing sample was made of blood T cells: a sorted CD56 or NKG2C T cell subset, CD4+ or CD8+ T cells, or bulk PBMC T cells (not recorded which). CDR3: CASTRQGYLASYNEQFF.